The 4 T cell receptor beta chains given below trace back to one sample, sequenced in a study of cytomegalovirus exposure and HLA in healthy donors. PCR employed 60 Vbeta and 13 Jbeta primers. Data came from immunoSEQ multiplex PCR; TCRdb stores just in-frame clones and leaves some out. Of over 120,000 clones listed, roughly 80% are singletons. The source material was PBMCs. Receptors were obtained from a woman aged 30 to 39 in good health and CMV-seronegative.

This clone was observed a few times. The chain combines TRBV5-6 with TRBJ1-2; D may be TRBD1 (5 bases). Looked up from germline, CDR1 is SGHDT and CDR2 is YYEEEE. The CDR3 has 15 residues. Trimming stripped 4 bases from V and 5 bases from J, with 18 bases between. The CDR3 DNA reads TGTGCCAGCAGCCCAAACACAGGCGTAGGGTATGGCTACACCTTC. Its translation: CASSPNTGVGYGYTF.

The chain uses TRBV4-3 and TRBJ2-5, with 8 bases matching TRBD2. The germline gives CDR1 LGHNA, CDR2 YSLEER. The CDR3 spans 16 residues. Unmatched junction bases numbered 8, after V lost 0 bases and J lost 5 bases. The CDR3 coding sequence is TGCGCCAGCAGCCAAGAAGTATTCGGGGGGGCGGAGACCCAGTACTTC. Its translation is CASSQEVFGGAETQYF.

This chain joins TRBV6-5 and TRBJ2-2, with D tentatively TRBD1 (6 bases). Trimming cost V 4 bases and J 2 bases, with 11 bases left between them. The CDR3 covers 15 residues. Germline V CDR1 and CDR2: MNHEY, SVGAGI. This chain's CDR3 is CASSSGTTNTGELFF. In DNA form, the CDR3 reads TGTGCCAGCAGTTCCGGGACAACCAACACCGGGGAGCTGTTTTTT.

The chain carries TRBV19 and TRBJ2-7, with D perhaps TRBD1 (6 bases). The V end lost 3 bases, the J end lost 0 bases, and 9 bases lay between the germline ends. The CDR3 is 14 residues long. Germline values: CDR1 LNHDA, CDR2 SQIVND (reference sequence). CDR3 DNA: TGTGCCAGTAGTATGACAGGAAGCTCCTACGAGCAGTACTTC. Amino acid sequence: CASSMTGSSYEQYF.